This T cell receptor beta chain was obtained from a study of cytomegalovirus exposure and HLA in healthy donors. The CDR3 is made up of 17 amino acids. V was clipped by 4 bases and J by 3 bases; unmatched bases: 17. Germline loops: CDR1 SQVTM, CDR2 ANQGSEA. A multiplex PCR was run with 60 Vbeta primers and 13 Jbeta primers. Generated by immunoSEQ multiplex PCR, the TCRdb table keeps only in-frame clones and is missing some. Among around 150,000 clones, about two thirds were seen once, and the ten largest hold more than 9%. This clonotype was sampled from a man between 25 and 39 years old in good health and CMV-seropositive. Input material: PBMCs. The V gene is TRBV29-1, the J gene TRBJ2-7, with TRBD1 matching 8 bases. The CDR3: CSVVGGRRGQAFYEQYF. In DNA, the CDR3 is TGCAGCGTTGTTGGGGGGCGTCGGGGACAGGCTTTCTACGAGCAGTACTTC.